This entry describes one TCR beta chain. Its target is not known. This sample stems from a study of siplizumab effects on memory and regulatory T cells. The assay covered 100,000 or so TCR templates per sample. The table came from immunoSEQ multiplex PCR; TCRdb's copy has only in-frame clones and leaves some out. The sample gives some 120,000 clones, around 94% of which show up once; 1.5% to 2% is in the top ten. Study-wide results and limits: Naive T cells looked more diverse than memory cells, and they looked like major contributors to the alloresponse. In siplizumab cultures, the suppressive function of proliferating Tregs remained unconfirmed. For mappable alloreactive CD4+ clones, the mean Treg-derived fraction was around 69% with siplizumab and 25% to 30% in controls.

With 8 bases removed from V and 0 bases from J, the gap between germline ends came to 13 bases. The CDR3 is 15 amino acids. Per the germline V gene, CDR1 is MNHEY and CDR2 is SVGAGI. The sequence was obtained from a human donor in good health. The sample comprised non-Treg CD4+ T cells sorted from blood. This chain connects TRBV6-5 to TRBJ2-2; D is tentatively TRBD1 or TRBD2 (6 bases each). CDR3 DNA: TGTGCCAGCGGGGGGCGGTTCTCGAACACCGGGGAGCTGTTTTTT. Encoded protein: CASGGRFSNTGELFF.